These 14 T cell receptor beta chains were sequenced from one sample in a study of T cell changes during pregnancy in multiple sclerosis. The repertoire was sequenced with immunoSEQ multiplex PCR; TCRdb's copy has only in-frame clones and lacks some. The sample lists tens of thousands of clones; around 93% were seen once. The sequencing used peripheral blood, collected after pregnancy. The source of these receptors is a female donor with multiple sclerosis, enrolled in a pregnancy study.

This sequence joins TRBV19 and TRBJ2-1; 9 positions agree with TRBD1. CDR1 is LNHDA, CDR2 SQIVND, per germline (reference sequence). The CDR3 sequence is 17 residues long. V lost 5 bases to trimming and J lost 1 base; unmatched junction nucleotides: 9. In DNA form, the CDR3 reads TGTGCCAGTAGTCCCGCCTCGGACAGGGGATCCTACAATGAGCAGTTCTTC. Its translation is CASSPASDRGSYNEQFF.

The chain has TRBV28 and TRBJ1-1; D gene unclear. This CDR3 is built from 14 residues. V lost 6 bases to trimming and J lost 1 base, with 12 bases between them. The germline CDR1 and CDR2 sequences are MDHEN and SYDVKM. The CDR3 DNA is TGTGCCAGCAGACTTACCCCCGAGAACACTGAAGCTTTCTTT. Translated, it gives CASRLTPENTEAFF.

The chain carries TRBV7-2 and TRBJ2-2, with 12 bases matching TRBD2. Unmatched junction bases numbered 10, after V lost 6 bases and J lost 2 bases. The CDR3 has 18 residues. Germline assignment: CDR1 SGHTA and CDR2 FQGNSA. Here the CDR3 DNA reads TGTGCCAGCAGACGGACTAGCGGGACGAGAGGAAACACCGGGGAGCTGTTTTTT. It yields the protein CASRRTSGTRGNTGELFF.

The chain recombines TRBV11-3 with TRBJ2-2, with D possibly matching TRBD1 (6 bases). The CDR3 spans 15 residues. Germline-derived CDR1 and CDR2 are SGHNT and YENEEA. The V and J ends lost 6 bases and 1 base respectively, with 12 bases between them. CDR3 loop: CASSPRTVNTGELFF. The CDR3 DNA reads TGTGCCAGCAGTCCTCGGACAGTGAACACCGGGGAGCTGTTTTTT.

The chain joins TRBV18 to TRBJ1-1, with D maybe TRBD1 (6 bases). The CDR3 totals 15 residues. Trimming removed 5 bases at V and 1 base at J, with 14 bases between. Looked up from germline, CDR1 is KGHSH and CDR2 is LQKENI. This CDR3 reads CASSSVGQQNTEAFF. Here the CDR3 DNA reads TGTGCCAGCTCATCCGTCGGACAGCAGAACACTGAAGCTTTCTTT.

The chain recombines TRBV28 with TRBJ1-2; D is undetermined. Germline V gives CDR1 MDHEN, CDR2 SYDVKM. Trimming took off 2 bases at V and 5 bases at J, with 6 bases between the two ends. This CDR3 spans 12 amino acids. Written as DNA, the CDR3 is TGTGCCAGCAGTTTAAGGAGATATGGCTACACCTTC. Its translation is CASSLRRYGYTF.

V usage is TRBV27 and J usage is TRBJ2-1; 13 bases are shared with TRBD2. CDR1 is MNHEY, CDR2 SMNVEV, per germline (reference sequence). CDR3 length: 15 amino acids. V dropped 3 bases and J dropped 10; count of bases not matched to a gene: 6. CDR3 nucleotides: TGTGCCAGCAGTTTGGGACTAGCGGGACCCAGGGAGCAGTTCTTC. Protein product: CASSLGLAGPREQFF.

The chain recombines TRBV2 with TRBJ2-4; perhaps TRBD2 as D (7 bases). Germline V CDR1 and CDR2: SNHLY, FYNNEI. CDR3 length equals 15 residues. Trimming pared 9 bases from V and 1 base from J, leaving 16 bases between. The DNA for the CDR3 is TGTGCCAGTGATGAAGGGGGGGTGGCCAAAAACATTCAGTACTTC. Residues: CASDEGGVAKNIQYF.

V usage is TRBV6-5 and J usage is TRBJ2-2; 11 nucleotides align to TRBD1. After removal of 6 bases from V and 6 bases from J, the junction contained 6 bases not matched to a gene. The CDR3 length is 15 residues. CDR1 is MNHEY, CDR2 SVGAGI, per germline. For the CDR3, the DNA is TGTGCCAGCAGACACCCGGGACAGGGGGCCGGGGAGCTGTTTTTT. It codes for CASRHPGQGAGELFF.

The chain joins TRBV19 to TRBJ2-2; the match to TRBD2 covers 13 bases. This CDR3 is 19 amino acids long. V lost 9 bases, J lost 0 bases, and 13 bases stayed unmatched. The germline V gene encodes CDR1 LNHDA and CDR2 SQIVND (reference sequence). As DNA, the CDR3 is TGTGCCAGCAAATATAGGACTAGCGGGAGCCTGGCGAACACCGGGGAGCTGTTTTTT. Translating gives CASKYRTSGSLANTGELFF.

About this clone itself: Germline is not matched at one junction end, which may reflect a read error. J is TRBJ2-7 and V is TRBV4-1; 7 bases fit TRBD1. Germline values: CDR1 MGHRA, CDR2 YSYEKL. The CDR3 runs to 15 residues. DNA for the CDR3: TGCGCCAGCAGCAAAGACAGGGTAGGGACCTACGAGCAGTACTTC. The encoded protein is CASSKDRVGTYEQYF.

The CDR3 region has the DNA TGCGCCAGCAGCCAAGCCGGGACAGCCGGCTACGAGCAGTACTTC. This codes for CASSQAGTAGYEQYF. V gene TRBV4-3 combines with J gene TRBJ2-7; 7 positions agree with TRBD1. The germline gives CDR1 LGHNA, CDR2 YSLEER. CDR3 length equals 15 residues. J lost 3 bases, V lost 1 base, and 6 bases had no gene match.

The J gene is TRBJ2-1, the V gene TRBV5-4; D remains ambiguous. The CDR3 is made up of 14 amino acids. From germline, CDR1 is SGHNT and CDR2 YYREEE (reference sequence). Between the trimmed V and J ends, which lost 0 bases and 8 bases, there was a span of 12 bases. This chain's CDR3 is CASSLATGIDEQFF. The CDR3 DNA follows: TGTGCCAGCAGCTTGGCAACGGGTATCGATGAGCAGTTCTTC. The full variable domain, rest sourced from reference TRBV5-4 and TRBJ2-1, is ETGVTQSPTHLIKTRGQQVTLRCSSQSGHNTVSWYQQALGQGPQFIFQYYREEENGRGNFPPRFSGLQFPNYSSELNVNALELDDSALYLCASSLATGIDEQFFGPGTRLTVL.

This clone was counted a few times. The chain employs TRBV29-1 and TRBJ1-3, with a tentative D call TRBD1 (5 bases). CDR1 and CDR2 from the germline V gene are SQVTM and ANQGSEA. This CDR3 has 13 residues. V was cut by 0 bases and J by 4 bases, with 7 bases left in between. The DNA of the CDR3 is TGCAGCGTTGAAGATCCAGGGGGAAACACCATATATTTT. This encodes CSVEDPGGNTIYF.